The clone carrying this T cell receptor (beta chain) appeared a single time. Its antigen is unknown. Germline-derived CDR1 and CDR2 are SGHAT and FQNNGV. Trimming removed 1 base from V and 8 bases from J; junction bases left unmatched: 10. CDR3 size: 16 residues. TCRdb's copy holds only in-frame clones and misses some; the assay was immunoSEQ multiplex PCR. Among some 95,000 clones listed, roughly 90% were seen once. This entry comes from a study of T cell responses to AZD1222 COVID-19 vaccine. Study results and limitations: Among AZD1222 vaccinees, only 5 to 7 were seropositive at baseline. The donor cohort was predominantly white British with a female majority, and clonal diversity may have been underestimated.

Sequencing was performed on peripheral blood, taken 28 days after the second AZD1222 dose. The chain carries TRBV11-2 and TRBJ2-1; 8 bases match TRBD1. The clonotype originates from an adult who received the AZD1222 COVID-19 vaccine. The DNA of the CDR3 is TGTGCCAGCAGCTTAGTCAAAACCAGGGGGCTCGATGAGCAGTTCTTC. The encoded protein is CASSLVKTRGLDEQFF.